Below are 12 T cell receptor beta chains sequenced from a single sample in a study of cytomegalovirus exposure and HLA in healthy donors. Use of 60 Vbeta and 13 Jbeta primers characterized the PCR. Assay: immunoSEQ multiplex PCR; the TCRdb copy retains only in-frame clones and omits some. The sample yields over 60,000 clones, roughly 70% seen once. The sequenced material came from PBMCs. These receptors were taken from a male donor in good health and CMV-seropositive.

This rearrangement joins TRBV11-3 to TRBJ2-2; the match to TRBD1 covers 7 bases. This CDR3 is built from 19 residues. J was trimmed by 2 bases and V by 1 base; bases with no gene match: 13. Germline V gene sequence: CDR1 SGHNT, CDR2 YENEEA. CDR3 amino acids: CASSLGGVGQFLNTGELFF. CDR3 sequence (DNA): TGTGCCAGCAGCTTAGGTGGTGTGGGACAGTTTCTTAACACCGGGGAGCTGTTTTTT.

The V and J genes are TRBV6-4 and TRBJ1-6, with a weak D call TRBD1 (6 bases). This CDR3 has 15 residues. The V and J ends lost 3 bases and 6 bases respectively, with 12 bases between them. The germline gives CDR1 MRHNA, CDR2 SNTAGT. CDR3 DNA sequence: TGTGCCAGCAGTGAATTGGGCAGGGGTAATTCACCCCTCCACTTT. This translates into CASSELGRGNSPLHF.

The chain joins TRBV5-6 to TRBJ2-7, with D maybe TRBD2 (5 bases). V lost 2 bases to trimming and J lost 9 bases, with 21 bases between them. CDR1 and CDR2 from the germline V gene are SGHDT and YYEEEE. The CDR3 covers 15 residues. The CDR3 DNA reads TGTGCCAGCAGCTTATATAGACGGGAAAAAGAAGGGCAGTACTTC. Translating gives CASSLYRREKEGQYF. The whole variable domain, remainder taken from reference TRBV5-6 and TRBJ2-7, is DAGVTQSPTHLIKTRGQQVTLRCSPKSGHDTVSWYQQALGQGPQFIFQYYEEEERQRGNFPDRFSGHQFPNYSSELNVNALLLGDSALYLCASSLYRREKEGQYFGPGTRLTVT.

V and J are TRBV7-9 and TRBJ2-4; 7 nucleotides match TRBD1. Looked up from germline, CDR1 is SEHNR and CDR2 is FQNEAQ (reference sequence). The V and J ends lost 4 bases and 7 bases, in that order; junction bases with no gene match: 4. This CDR3 comprises 13 residues. The DNA for the CDR3 is TGTGCCAGCAGCTCCCAGGACAGGAACATTCAGTACTTC. Protein product: CASSSQDRNIQYF. Supplemented by reference TRBV7-9 and TRBJ2-4, the full variable domain reads DTGVSQNPRHKITKRGQNVTFRCDPISEHNRLYWYRQTLGQGPEFLTYFQNEAQLEKSRLLSDRFSAERPKGSFSTLEIQRTEQGDSAMYLCASSSQDRNIQYFGAGTRLSVL.

This clone was seen only a few times. The genes are TRBV2 and TRBJ2-5, with 8 bases identical to TRBD2. V trimming: 8 bases; J trimming: 0 bases; junction bases outside the gene matches: 11. The CDR3 totals 16 residues. Per germline, CDR1 SNHLY and CDR2 FYNNEI. CDR3 loop: CASFRVSGAYQETQYF. The CDR3 DNA is TGTGCCAGCTTTCGGGTTAGCGGGGCGTACCAAGAGACCCAGTACTTC. The complete variable domain, with remaining parts taken from reference TRBV2 and TRBJ2-5, reads EPEVTQTPSHQVTQMGQEVILRCVPISNHLYFYWYRQILGQKVEFLVSFYNNEISEKSEIFDDQFSVERPDGSNFTLKIRSTKLEDSAMYFCASFRVSGAYQETQYFGPGTRLLVL.

The CDR3 nucleotides read TGTGCCAGCAGTACCCCAGGCGCGGGGGTGCAGTACTTC. It is translated as CASSTPGAGVQYF. The chain joins TRBV28 to TRBJ2-7, with TRBD2 matching 7 bases. The V segment lost 5 bases and the J segment 9 bases; nucleotides outside the gene matches: 10. The germline CDR1 and CDR2 sequences are MDHEN and SYDVKM. The CDR3 sequence is 13 residues long. Full variable domain (outside the CDR3, taken from reference TRBV28 and TRBJ2-7): DVKVTQSSRYLVKRTGEKVFLECVQDMDHENMFWYRQDPGLGLRLIYFSYDVKMKEKGDIPEGYSVSREKKERFSLILESASTNQTSMYLCASSTPGAGVQYFGPGTRLTVT.

The J gene is TRBJ2-3, the V gene TRBV5-4, with TRBD2 identical over 9 bases. Germline assignment: CDR1 SGHNT and CDR2 YYREEE (reference sequence). After removal of 0 bases from V and 5 bases from J, the junction contained 4 bases not matched to a gene. The CDR3 contains 15 residues. CDR3 loop: CASSLVPSGEDTQYF. The DNA of the CDR3 is TGTGCCAGCAGCTTGGTCCCTAGCGGGGAAGATACGCAGTATTTT.

This clone was observed a few times. The chain combines TRBV6-5 with TRBJ2-6; D is possibly TRBD1 (5 bases). Germline CDR1 is MNHEY and CDR2 is SVGAGI. V was clipped by 5 bases and J by 4 bases, with 9 bases between them. The CDR3 has 14 amino acids. For the CDR3, the DNA is TGTGCCAGCAGTAGACAGCCCGGGGCCAACGTCCTGACTTTC. Translating it yields CASSRQPGANVLTF.

This clone was counted a few times. This chain connects TRBV18 to TRBJ2-7; 7 bases match TRBD1. The junction had 4 bases not matched to a gene; V was cut back by 2 bases and J by 6 bases. This CDR3 region has 13 residues. Per the germline V gene, CDR1 is KGHSH and CDR2 is LQKENI. The CDR3 DNA is TGTGCCAGCTCACCAGACAGGGCACGCGAGCAGTACTTC. Its protein is CASSPDRAREQYF.

V and J are TRBV18 and TRBJ2-6; TRBD2 might be the D (6 bases). The CDR3 is 15 amino acids. Germline V gene data show CDR1 as KGHSH and CDR2 as LQKENI. Trimming removed 3 bases from V and 4 bases from J, with 10 bases in between. The CDR3 region is CASSPGGSGANVLTF. CDR3 nucleotides: TGTGCCAGCTCACCGGGGGGTTCAGGGGCCAACGTCCTGACTTTC.

The chain has TRBV11-3 and TRBJ2-2, with D unclear. CDR3 length equals 12 residues. With 1 base removed from V and 7 bases from J, the gap between germline ends came to 4 bases. Germline loops: CDR1 SGHNT, CDR2 YENEEA. CDR3 nucleotide sequence: TGTGCCAGCAGCTTAGCGCGCGGGGAGCTGTTTTTT. It translates to CASSLARGELFF. Complete variable domain (other parts from reference TRBV11-3 and TRBJ2-2): EAGVVQSPRYKIIEKKQPVAFWCNPISGHNTLYWYLQNLGQGPELLIRYENEEAVDDSQLPKDRFSAERLKGVDSTLKIQPAELGDSAVYLCASSLARGELFFGEGSRLTVL.

This rearrangement joins TRBV6-6 to TRBJ1-1, with 7 bases fitting TRBD1. The germline V gene encodes CDR1 MNHNY and CDR2 SVGAGI (reference sequence). The junction had 5 bases not matched to a gene; V was cut back by 2 bases and J by 5 bases. The CDR3 runs 14 residues. The CDR3 reads CASSYLTGKTEAFF. As DNA, the CDR3 is TGTGCCAGCAGTTACCTGACAGGGAAGACTGAAGCTTTCTTT.